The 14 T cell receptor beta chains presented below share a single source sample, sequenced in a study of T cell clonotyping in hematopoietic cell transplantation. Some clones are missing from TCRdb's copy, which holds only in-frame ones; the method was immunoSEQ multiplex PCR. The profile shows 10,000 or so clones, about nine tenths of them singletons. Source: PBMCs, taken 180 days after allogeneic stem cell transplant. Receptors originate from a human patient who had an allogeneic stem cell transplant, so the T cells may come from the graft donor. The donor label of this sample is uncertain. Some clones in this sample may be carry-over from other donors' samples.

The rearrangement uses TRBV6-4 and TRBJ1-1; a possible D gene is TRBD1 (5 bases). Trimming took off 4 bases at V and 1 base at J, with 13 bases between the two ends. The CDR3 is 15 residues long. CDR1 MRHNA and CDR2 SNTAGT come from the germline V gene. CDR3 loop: CASSAGTRGNTEAFF. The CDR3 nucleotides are TGTGCCAGCAGTGCCGGTACTAGGGGGAACACTGAAGCTTTCTTT.

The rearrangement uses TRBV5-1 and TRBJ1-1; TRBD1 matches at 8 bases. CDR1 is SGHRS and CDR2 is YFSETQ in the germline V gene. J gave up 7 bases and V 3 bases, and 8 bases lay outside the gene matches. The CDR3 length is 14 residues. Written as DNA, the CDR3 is TGCGCCAGCAGCTCGGACAGGGCTCGGAGTGAAGCTTTCTTT. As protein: CASSSDRARSEAFF. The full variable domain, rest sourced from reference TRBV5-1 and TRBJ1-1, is KAGVTQTPRYLIKTRGQQVTLSCSPISGHRSVSWYQQTPGQGLQFLFEYFSETQRNKGNFPGRFSGRQFSNSRSEMNVSTLELGDSALYLCASSSDRARSEAFFGQGTRLTVV.

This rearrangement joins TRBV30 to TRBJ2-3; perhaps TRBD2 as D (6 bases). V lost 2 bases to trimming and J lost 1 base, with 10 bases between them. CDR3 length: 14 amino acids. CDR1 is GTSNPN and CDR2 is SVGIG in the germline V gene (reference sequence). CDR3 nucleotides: TGTGCCTGGAGTTGGGGGGAGGGCACAGATACGCAGTATTTT. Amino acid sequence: CAWSWGEGTDTQYF.

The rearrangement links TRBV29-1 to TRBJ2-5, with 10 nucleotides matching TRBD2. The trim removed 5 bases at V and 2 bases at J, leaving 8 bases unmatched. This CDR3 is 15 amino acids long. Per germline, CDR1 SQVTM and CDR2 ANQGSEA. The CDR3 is CSVMGLASPQETQYF. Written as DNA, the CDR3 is TGCAGCGTTATGGGACTAGCGAGTCCTCAAGAGACCCAGTACTTC.

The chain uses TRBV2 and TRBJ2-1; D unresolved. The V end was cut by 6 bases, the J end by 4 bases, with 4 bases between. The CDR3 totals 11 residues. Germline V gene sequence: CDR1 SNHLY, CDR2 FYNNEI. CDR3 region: CASRIYNEQFF. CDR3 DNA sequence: TGTGCCAGCAGGATTTACAATGAGCAGTTCTTC.

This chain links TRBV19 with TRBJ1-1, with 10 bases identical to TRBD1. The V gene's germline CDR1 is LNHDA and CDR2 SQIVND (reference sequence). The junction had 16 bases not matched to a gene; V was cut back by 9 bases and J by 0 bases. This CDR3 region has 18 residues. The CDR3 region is CASVRQGARRGMNTEAFF. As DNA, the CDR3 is TGTGCCAGCGTTCGACAGGGGGCACGAAGAGGGATGAACACTGAAGCTTTCTTT.

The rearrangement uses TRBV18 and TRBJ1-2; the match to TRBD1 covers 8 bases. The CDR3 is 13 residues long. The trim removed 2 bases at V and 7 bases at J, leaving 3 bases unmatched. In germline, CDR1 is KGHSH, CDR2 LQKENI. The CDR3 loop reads CASSPGTGVGYTF. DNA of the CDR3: TGTGCCAGCTCACCAGGGACAGGAGTTGGCTACACCTTC.

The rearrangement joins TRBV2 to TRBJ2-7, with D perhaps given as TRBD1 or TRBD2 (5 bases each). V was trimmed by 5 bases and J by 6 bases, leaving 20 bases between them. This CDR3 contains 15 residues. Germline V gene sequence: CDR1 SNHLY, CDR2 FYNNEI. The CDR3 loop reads CASSPGPRSGSEQYF. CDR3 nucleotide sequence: TGTGCCAGCAGTCCGGGACCGAGGAGTGGTTCCGAGCAGTACTTC. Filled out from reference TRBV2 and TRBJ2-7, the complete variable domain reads EPEVTQTPSHQVTQMGQEVILRCVPISNHLYFYWYRQILGQKVEFLVSFYNNEISEKSEIFDDQFSVERPDGSNFTLKIRSTKLEDSAMYFCASSPGPRSGSEQYFGPGTRLTVT.

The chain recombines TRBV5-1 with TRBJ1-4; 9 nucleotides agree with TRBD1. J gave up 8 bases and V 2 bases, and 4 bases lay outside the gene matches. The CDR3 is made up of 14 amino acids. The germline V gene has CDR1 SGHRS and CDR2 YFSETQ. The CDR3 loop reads CASSLGTGHEKLFF. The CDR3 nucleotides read TGCGCCAGCAGCTTAGGGACAGGGCACGAAAAACTGTTTTTT. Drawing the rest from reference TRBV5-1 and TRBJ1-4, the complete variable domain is KAGVTQTPRYLIKTRGQQVTLSCSPISGHRSVSWYQQTPGQGLQFLFEYFSETQRNKGNFPGRFSGRQFSNSRSEMNVSTLELGDSALYLCASSLGTGHEKLFFGSGTQLSVL.

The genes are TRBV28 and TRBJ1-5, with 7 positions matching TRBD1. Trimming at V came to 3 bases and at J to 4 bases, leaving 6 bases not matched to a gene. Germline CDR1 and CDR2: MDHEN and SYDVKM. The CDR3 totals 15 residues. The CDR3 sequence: CASSLTPGQNQPQHF. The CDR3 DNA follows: TGTGCCAGCAGTTTGACTCCGGGACAGAATCAGCCCCAGCATTTT.

DNA of the CDR3: TGTGCCAGCAGCTTTGGGAACACGGGGGGCGCAGGTGGCTACACCTTC. Translating gives CASSFGNTGGAGGYTF. This rearrangement joins TRBV7-2 to TRBJ1-2; possible D gene TRBD1, 6 bases. This CDR3 region has 16 residues. The V gene's germline CDR1 is SGHTA and CDR2 FQGNSA. Trimming shortened V by 3 bases and J by 7 bases, and 21 bases separated the two germline ends.

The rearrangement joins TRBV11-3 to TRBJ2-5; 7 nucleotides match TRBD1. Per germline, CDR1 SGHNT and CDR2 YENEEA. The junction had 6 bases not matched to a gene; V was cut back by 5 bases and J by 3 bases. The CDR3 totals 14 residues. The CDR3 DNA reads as TGTGCCAGCAGCCCCCGGGACAGTAAAGAGACCCAGTACTTC. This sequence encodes CASSPRDSKETQYF.

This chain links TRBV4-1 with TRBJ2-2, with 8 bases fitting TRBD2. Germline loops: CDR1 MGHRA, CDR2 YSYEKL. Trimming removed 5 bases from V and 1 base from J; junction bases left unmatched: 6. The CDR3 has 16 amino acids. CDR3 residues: CASSIRGGLNTGELFF. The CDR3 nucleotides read TGCGCCAGCAGCATCCGGGGGGGCCTGAACACCGGGGAGCTGTTTTTT.

The DNA of the CDR3 is TGCGCCAGCAGCCTAGCGGGGGGTTCCCCTAGCACAGATACGCAGTATTTT. It encodes CASSLAGGSPSTDTQYF. The chain is built from TRBV4-1 and TRBJ2-3, with TRBD2 identical over 10 bases. This CDR3 spans 17 amino acids. Germline lookup yields CDR1 MGHRA and CDR2 YSYEKL. The J segment lost 0 bases and the V segment lost 4 bases, leaving 7 bases of the junction unmatched.